The 5 T cell receptor beta chains below were found in one sample sequenced in a study of regulatory T cells in long-lasting Graves disease. Both iRepertoire HTBI primers and Arm-PCR of CDR3 regions were used to build the TCR beta libraries. Each CDR3 protein gets one entry after TCRdb re-called the multiplex PCR reads with MiXCR. Of 400,000 to 450,000 distinct CDR3 sequences detected, 23% appear once; the ten largest clones hold about 26%. Sample time point: persistent/refractory GD, antithyroid drugs over 5 years with positive TRAb. Preparation of the TCR library used RNA extracted from PBMCs. This sample comprised peripheral blood mononuclear cells (PBMCs), obtained when the disease was refractory, from a patient treated with antithyroid drugs. The source of these receptors is a female donor with Graves disease.

This clonotype has only a few counts. The J gene is TRBJ1-5, the V gene TRBV20-1; 8 bases fit TRBD1. Germline-derived CDR1 and CDR2 are DFQATT and SNEGSKA (reference sequence). CDR3 size: 15 residues. V lost 6 bases to trimming and J lost 2 bases; unmatched junction nucleotides: 9. The CDR3 DNA sequence: TGCAGTGCCTATGGTGGGACAGGAGGCAATCAGCCCCAGCATTTT. This sequence encodes CSAYGGTGGNQPQHF.

Ten or more counts support this clonotype. This chain connects TRBV6-2 or TRBV6-3 to TRBJ1-1; D is unresolved. Trimming took off 5 bases at V and 6 bases at J, with 7 bases between the two ends. The CDR3 is made up of 11 amino acids. Germline V CDR1 and CDR2: MNHEY, SVGEGT. DNA of the CDR3: TGTGCCAGCAGTGAATCGGCTGAAGCTTTCTTT. This translates into CASSESAEAFF.

This clonotype was recorded at least ten times. The J gene is TRBJ2-5, the V gene TRBV20-1; D gene uncertain. V lost 0 bases and J lost 1, with 9 bases in between. The length of the CDR3 is 14 residues. The germline CDR1 and CDR2 sequences are DFQATT and SNEGSKA (reference sequence). This chain's CDR3 is CSARDLNTQETQYF. The CDR3 nucleotides are TGCAGTGCTAGAGATCTGAACACCCAAGAGACCCAGTACTTC.

This clonotype was seen a single time. The chain links TRBV19 to TRBJ1-2, with 8 bases fitting TRBD1. The CDR3 is made up of 14 amino acids. Unmatched junction bases numbered 11, after V lost 7 bases and J lost 7 bases. Per germline, CDR1 LNHDA and CDR2 SQIVND (reference sequence). The CDR3 DNA reads as TGTGCCAGTACTGGGCAGGGGGCTCTCTTTGGCTACACCTTC. The encoded protein is CASTGQGALFGYTF.

In this sample, this clonotype turned up many times. The chain has TRBV2 and TRBJ2-5; 8 bases match TRBD1. Germline V lookup: CDR1 SNHLY, CDR2 FYNNEI. The CDR3 is 14 amino acids. V lost 6 bases, J lost 4 bases, and 7 bases stayed unmatched. The CDR3 reads CASRHGQGRETQYF. The CDR3, as DNA: TGTGCCAGCAGACACGGACAGGGTCGAGAGACCCAGTACTTC.